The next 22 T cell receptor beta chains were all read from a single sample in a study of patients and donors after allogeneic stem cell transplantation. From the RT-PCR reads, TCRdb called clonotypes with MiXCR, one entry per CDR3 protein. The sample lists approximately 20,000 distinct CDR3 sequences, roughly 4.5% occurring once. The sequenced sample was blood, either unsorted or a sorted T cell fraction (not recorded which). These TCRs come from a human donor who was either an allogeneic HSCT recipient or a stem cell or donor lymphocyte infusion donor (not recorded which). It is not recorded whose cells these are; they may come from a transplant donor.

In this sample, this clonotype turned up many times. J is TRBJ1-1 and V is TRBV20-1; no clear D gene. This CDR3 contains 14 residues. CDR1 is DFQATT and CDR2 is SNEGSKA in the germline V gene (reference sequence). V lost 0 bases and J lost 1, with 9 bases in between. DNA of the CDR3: TGCAGTGCTAGAGAAGGAGGGAGGAACACTGAAGCTTTCTTT. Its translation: CSAREGGRNTEAFF.

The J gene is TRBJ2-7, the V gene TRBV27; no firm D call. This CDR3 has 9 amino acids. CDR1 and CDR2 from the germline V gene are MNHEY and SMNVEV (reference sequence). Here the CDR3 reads CSGGNRQYF. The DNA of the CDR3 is TGTTCCGGTGGGAATCGGCAGTACTTC.

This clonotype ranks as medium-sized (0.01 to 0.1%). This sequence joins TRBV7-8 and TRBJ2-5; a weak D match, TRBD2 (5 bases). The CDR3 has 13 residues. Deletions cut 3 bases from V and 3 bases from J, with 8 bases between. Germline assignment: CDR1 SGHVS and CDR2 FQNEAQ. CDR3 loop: CASSFGVKETQYF. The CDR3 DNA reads TGTGCCAGCAGCTTCGGGGTTAAAGAGACCCAGTACTTC. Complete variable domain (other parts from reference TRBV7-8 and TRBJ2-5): GAGVSQSPRYKVAKRGQDVALRCDPISGHVSLFWYQQALGQGPEFLTYFQNEAQLDKSGLPSDRFFAERPEGSVSTLKIQRTQQEDSAVYLCASSFGVKETQYFGPGTRLLVL.

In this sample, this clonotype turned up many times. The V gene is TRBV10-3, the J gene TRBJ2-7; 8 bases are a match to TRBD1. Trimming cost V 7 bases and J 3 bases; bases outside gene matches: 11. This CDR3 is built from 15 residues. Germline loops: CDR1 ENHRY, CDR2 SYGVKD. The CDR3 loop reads CAITERQGAFYEQYF. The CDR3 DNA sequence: TGTGCCATCACCGAGCGGCAGGGGGCGTTCTACGAGCAGTACTTC.

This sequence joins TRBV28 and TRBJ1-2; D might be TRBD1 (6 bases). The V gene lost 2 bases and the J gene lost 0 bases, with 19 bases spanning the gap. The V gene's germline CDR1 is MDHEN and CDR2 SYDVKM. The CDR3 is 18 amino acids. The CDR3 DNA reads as TGTGCCAGCAGTTTAAGGGGTTGGAGGGGGAACTCTAACTATGGCTACACCTTC. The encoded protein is CASSLRGWRGNSNYGYTF.

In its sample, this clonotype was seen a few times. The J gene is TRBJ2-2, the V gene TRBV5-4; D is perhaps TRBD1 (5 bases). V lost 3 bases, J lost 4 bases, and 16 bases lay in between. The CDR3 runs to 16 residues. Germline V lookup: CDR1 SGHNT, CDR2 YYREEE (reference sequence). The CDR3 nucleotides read TGTGCCAGCAGCTCACAGGACCGGTTATCCACCGGGGAGCTGTTTTTT. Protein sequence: CASSSQDRLSTGELFF.

CDR3 in amino acids: CASSPLGMVALNTEAFF. CDR3 nucleotides: TGTGCCAGCAGTCCACTGGGGATGGTAGCCCTGAACACTGAAGCTTTCTTT. The rearrangement links TRBV28 to TRBJ1-1, with no clear D. Germline CDR1 MDHEN, CDR2 SYDVKM. The CDR3 extends over 17 amino acids. V was cut by 5 bases and J by 0 bases, with 19 bases left in between.

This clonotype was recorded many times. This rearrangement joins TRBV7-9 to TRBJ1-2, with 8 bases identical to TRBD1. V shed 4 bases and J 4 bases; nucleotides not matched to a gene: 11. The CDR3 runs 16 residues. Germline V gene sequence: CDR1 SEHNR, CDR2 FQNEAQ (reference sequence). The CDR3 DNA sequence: TGTGCCAGCAGCTCCGCTGGACAGGGTAGGGTCTATGGCTACACCTTC. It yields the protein CASSSAGQGRVYGYTF.

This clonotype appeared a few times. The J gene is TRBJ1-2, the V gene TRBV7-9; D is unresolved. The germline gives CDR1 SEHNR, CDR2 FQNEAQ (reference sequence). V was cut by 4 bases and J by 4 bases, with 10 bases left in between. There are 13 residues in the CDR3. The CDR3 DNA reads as TGTGCCAGCAGCTCTGAGGGCCCCTATGGCTACACCTTC. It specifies CASSSEGPYGYTF.

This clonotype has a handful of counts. The CDR3 DNA is TGCAGCGTTGACCTATACGAGCAGTACTTC. It specifies CSVDLYEQYF. The J gene is TRBJ2-7, the V gene TRBV29-1; D not certain. CDR3 length: 10 amino acids. The germline CDR1 and CDR2 sequences are SQVTM and ANQGSEA. V dropped 3 bases and J dropped 4 bases, with 4 bases sitting between them.

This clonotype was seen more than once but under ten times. The CDR3 spells CASSLGQGSTEAFF. CDR3 nucleotides: TGTGCCAGCAGTTTAGGACAGGGAAGCACTGAAGCTTTCTTT. J is TRBJ1-1 and V is TRBV28; 8 nucleotides align to TRBD1. The trim removed 2 bases at V and 4 bases at J, leaving 3 bases unmatched. The CDR3 is 14 amino acids. The germline V gene encodes CDR1 MDHEN and CDR2 SYDVKM.

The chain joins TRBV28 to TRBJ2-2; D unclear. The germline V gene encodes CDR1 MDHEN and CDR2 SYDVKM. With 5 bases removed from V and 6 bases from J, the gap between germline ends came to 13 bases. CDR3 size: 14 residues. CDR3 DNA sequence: TGTGCCAGCAGTGGCCGCCGGTTGCCCGGGGAGCTGTTTTTT. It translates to CASSGRRLPGELFF.

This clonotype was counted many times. CDR3: CASSFGTYQETQYF. DNA for the CDR3: TGTGCCAGCAGTTTTGGGACGTACCAAGAGACCCAGTACTTC. The chain is built from TRBV12-3 or TRBV12-4 and TRBJ2-5, with D possibly being TRBD1 or TRBD2 (5 bases each). V was shortened by 3 bases and J by 0 bases, with 8 bases between the two germline ends. The CDR3 has 14 residues.

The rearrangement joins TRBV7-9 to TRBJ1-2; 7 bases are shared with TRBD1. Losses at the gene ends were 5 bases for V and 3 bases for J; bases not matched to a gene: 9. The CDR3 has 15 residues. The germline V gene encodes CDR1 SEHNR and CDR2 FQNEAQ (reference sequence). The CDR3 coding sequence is TGTGCCAGCAGCACACTGACAGGGAAGGACTATGGCTACACCTTC. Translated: CASSTLTGKDYGYTF.

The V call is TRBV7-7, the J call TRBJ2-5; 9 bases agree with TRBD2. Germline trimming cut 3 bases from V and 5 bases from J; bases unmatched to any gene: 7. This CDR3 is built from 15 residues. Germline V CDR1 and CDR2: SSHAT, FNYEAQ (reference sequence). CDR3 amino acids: CASSLGLARGETQYF. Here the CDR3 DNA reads TGTGCCAGCAGCTTGGGACTAGCCCGGGGGGAGACCCAGTACTTC.

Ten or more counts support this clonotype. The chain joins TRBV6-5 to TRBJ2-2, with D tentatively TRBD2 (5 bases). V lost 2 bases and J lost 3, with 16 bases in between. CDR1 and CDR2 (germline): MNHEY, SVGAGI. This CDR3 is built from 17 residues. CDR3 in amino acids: CASSYGSRAWDTGELFF. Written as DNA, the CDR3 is TGTGCCAGCAGTTACGGGAGCCGAGCTTGGGACACCGGGGAGCTGTTTTTT.

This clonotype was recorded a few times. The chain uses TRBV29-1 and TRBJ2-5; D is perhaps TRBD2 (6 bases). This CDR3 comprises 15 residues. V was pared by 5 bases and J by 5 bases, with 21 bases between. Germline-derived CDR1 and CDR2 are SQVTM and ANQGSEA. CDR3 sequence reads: CSVKPGLVRGETQYF. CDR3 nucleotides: TGCAGCGTTAAGCCGGGACTGGTTCGGGGCGAGACCCAGTACTTC.

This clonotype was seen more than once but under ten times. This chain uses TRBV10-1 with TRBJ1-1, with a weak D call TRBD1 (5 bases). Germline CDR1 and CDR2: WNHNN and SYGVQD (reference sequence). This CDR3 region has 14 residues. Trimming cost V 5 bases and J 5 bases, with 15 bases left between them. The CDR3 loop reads CASSPTQGRTEAFF. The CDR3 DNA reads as TGCGCCAGCAGTCCTACTCAGGGCCGGACTGAAGCTTTCTTT.

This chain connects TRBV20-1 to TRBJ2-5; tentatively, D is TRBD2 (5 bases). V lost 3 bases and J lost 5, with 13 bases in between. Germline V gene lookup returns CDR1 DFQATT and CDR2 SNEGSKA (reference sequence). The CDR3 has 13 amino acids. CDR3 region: CSASVAPGETQYF. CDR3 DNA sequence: TGCAGTGCTAGTGTGGCTCCGGGGGAGACCCAGTACTTC.

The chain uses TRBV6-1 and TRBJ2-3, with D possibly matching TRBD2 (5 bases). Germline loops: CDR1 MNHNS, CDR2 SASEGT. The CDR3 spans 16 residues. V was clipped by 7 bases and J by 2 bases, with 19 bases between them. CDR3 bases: TGTGCCAGCACCGAGAATGGTGCGGGCGCCACAGATACGCAGTATTTT. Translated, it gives CASTENGAGATDTQYF.

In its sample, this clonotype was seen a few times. The CDR3 protein is CASSFTSGGAGETQYF. In DNA form, the CDR3 reads TGTGCCAGCAGCTTCACTAGCGGGGGGGCGGGTGAGACCCAGTACTTC. This chain joins TRBV7-9 and TRBJ2-5; TRBD2 agrees at 13 bases. J was trimmed by 5 bases and V by 3 bases; bases with no gene match: 6. This CDR3 spans 16 amino acids. Germline CDR1 SEHNR, CDR2 FQNEAQ (reference sequence). Variable domain in full (rest from reference TRBV7-9 and TRBJ2-5): DTGVSQNPRHKITKRGQNVTFRCDPISEHNRLYWYRQTLGQGPEFLTYFQNEAQLEKSRLLSDRFSAERPKGSFSTLEIQRTEQGDSAMYLCASSFTSGGAGETQYFGPGTRLLVL.

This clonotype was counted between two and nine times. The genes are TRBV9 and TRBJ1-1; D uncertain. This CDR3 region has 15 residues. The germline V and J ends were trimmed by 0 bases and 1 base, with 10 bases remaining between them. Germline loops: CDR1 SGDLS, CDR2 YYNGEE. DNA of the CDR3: TGTGCCAGCAGCGTAGTAGGGCAACCGAACACTGAAGCTTTCTTT. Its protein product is CASSVVGQPNTEAFF. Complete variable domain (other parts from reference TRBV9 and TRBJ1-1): DSGVTQTPKHLITATGQRVTLRCSPRSGDLSVYWYQQSLDQGLQFLIQYYNGEERAKGNILERFSAQQFPDLHSELNLSSLELGDSALYFCASSVVGQPNTEAFFGQGTRLTVV.